This paragraph reports one T cell receptor beta chain. These data are taken from a study of T cells in Graves' hyperthyroidism and ophthalmopathy. RNA transcripts gave rise to amplified TCR beta CDR3 regions. Primed by the HTBI set, a first-round RT-PCR was run on the TCR CDR3. Each CDR3 protein is one row after TCRdb ran MiXCR on the multiplex PCR reads. The sample consists of hundreds of thousands of distinct CDR3 sequences, under 25% of them appearing once. The ends were cut back, 2 bases at V and 7 bases at J, with 14 bases in the middle. The CDR3 totals 13 residues. The germline V gene encodes CDR1 GTSNPN and CDR2 SVGIG (reference sequence).

The clonotype originates from a man younger than 40 with Graves' ophthalmopathy. The chain couples TRBV30 to TRBJ1-1; D remains ambiguous. The sequenced sample consisted of blood. The CDR3 region is CAWSPVRPLEAFF. As DNA, the CDR3 is TGTGCCTGGAGTCCGGTCAGGCCCCTTGAAGCTTTCTTT. The entire variable domain, with the rest obtained from reference TRBV30 and TRBJ1-1, is as follows: SQTIHQWPATLVQPVGSPLSLECTVEGTSNPNLYWYRQAAGRGLQLLFYSVGIGQISSEVPQNLSASRPQDRQFILSSKKLLLSDSGFYLCAWSPVRPLEAFFGQGTRLTVV.